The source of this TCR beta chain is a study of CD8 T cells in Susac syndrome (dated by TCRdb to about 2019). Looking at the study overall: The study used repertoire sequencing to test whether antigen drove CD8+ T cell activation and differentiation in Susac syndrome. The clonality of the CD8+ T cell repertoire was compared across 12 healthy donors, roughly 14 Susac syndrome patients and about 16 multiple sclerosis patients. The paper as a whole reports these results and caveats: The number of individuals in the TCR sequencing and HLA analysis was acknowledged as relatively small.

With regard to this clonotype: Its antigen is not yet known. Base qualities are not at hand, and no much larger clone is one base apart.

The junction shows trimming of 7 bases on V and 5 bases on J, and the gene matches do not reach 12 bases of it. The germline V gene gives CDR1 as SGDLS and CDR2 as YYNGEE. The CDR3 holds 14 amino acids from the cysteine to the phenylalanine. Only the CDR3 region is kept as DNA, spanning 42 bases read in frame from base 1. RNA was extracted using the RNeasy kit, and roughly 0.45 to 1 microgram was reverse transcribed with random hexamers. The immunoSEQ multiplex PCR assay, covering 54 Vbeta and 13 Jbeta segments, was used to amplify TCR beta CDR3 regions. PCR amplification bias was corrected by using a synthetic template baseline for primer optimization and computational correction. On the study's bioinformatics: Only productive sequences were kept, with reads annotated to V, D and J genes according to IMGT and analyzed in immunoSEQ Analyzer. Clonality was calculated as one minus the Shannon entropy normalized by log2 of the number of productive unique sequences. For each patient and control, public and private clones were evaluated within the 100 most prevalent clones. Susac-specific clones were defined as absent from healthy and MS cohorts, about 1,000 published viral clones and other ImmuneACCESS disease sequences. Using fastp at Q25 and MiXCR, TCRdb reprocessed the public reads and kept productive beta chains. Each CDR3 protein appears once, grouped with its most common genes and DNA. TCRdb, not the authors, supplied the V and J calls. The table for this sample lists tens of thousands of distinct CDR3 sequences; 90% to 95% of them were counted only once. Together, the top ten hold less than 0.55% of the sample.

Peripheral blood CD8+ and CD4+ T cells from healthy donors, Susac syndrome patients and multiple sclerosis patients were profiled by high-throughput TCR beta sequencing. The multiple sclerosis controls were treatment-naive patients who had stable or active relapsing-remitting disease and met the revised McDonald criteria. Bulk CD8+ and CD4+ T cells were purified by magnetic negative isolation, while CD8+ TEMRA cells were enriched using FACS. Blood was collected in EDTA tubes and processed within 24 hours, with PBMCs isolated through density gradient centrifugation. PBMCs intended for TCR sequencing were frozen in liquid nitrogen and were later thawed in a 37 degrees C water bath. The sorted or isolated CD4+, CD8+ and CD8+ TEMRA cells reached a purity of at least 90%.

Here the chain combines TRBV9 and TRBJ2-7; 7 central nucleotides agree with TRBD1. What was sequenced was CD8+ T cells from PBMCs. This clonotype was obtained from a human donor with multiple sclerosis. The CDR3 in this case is CASSSGGSSHEQYF. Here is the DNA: TGTGCCAGCTCCTCAGGGGGTTCTTCCCACGAGCAGTACTTC.